Described below is a single TCR beta chain sequence and its context. What it binds is unknown. This entry comes from a study of shared clonotypes between healthy human individuals. Background on the study: For every donor, three CD4 naive, three CD4 memory, two CD8 naive and one CD8 memory plates were used.

Each cell subset's genomic DNA was divided evenly among several immunoSEQ plates. Only in-frame clones appear in the TCRdb table, and some are missing; sequencing was by immunoSEQ multiplex PCR. The table includes 650,000 to 750,000 clones, approximately 75% detected once. This CDR3 is built from 13 residues. Germline V gene sequence: CDR1 SSHAT, CDR2 FNYEAQ (reference sequence). V shed 2 bases and J shed 11 bases, with 15 bases lying between them. Study-wide points: Clonotypes not shared had lower generation probabilities than those common to all four donors.

The TCR originated in a young woman in good health. V usage is TRBV7-7 and J usage is TRBJ1-1; D not resolved. Source material: memory CD4+ T cells sorted from blood. The subset here: CD45RA-negative fraction. CDR3 sequence (DNA): TGTGCCAGCAGCTTATCAAGGGAGACTAAGGCTTTCTTT. Its protein is CASSLSRETKAFF.